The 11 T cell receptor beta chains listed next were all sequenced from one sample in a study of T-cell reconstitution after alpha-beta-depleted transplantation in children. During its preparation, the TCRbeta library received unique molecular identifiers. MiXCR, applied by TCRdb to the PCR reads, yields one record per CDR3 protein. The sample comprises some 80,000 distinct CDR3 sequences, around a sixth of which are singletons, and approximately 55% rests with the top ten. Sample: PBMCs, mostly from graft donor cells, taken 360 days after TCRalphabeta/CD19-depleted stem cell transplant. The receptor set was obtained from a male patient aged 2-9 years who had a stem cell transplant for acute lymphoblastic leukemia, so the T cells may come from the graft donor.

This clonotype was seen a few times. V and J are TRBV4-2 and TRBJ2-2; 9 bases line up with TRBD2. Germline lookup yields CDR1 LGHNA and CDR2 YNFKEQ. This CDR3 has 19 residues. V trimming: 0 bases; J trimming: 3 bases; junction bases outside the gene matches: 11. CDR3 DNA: TGTGCCAGCAGCCAAGAGGGGAGAGGGCTAGCGGGATACACCGGGGAGCTGTTTTTT. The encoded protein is CASSQEGRGLAGYTGELFF.

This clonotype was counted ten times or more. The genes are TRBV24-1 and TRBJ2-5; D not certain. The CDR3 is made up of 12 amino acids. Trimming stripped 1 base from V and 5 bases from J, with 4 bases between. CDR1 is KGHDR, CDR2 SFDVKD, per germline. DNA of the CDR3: TGTGCCACCAGTGATTTCAGGGAGACCCAGTACTTC. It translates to CATSDFRETQYF.

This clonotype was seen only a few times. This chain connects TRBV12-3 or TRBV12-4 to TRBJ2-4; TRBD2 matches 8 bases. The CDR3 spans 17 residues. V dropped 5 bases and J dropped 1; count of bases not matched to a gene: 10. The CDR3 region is CASSRTSPGGAKNIQYF. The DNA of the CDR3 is TGTGCCAGCAGTCGGACGAGCCCGGGAGGGGCCAAAAACATTCAGTACTTC.

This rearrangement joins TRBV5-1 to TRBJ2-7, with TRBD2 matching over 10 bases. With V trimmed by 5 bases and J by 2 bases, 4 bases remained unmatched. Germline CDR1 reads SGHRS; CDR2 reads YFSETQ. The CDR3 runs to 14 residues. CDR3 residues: CASSPLAGTYEQYF. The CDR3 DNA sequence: TGCGCCAGCAGTCCACTAGCGGGAACCTACGAGCAGTACTTC.

The CDR3 sequence is CAISEFGTSDYNEQFF. The CDR3 region has the DNA TGTGCCATCAGTGAGTTCGGGACTAGCGACTACAATGAGCAGTTCTTC. The rearrangement joins TRBV10-3 to TRBJ2-1; 10 nucleotides line up with TRBD2. With V trimmed by 1 base and J by 3 bases, 3 bases remained unmatched. The CDR3 has 16 residues. CDR1 and CDR2 from the germline V gene are ENHRY and SYGVKD.

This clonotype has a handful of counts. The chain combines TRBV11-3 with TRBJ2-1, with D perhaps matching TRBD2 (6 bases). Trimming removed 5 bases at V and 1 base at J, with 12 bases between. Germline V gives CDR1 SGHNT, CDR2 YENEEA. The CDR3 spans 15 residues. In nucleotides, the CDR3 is TGTGCCAGCAGCCAAGCCGGGAGATCCTACAATGAGCAGTTCTTC. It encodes CASSQAGRSYNEQFF.

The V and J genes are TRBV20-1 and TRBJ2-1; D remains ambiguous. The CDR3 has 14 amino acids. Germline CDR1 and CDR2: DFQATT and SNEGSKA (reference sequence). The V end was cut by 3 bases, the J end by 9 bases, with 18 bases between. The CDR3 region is CSASQVLLGGEQFF. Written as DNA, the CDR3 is TGCAGTGCTAGTCAGGTGCTTTTGGGCGGTGAGCAGTTCTTC.

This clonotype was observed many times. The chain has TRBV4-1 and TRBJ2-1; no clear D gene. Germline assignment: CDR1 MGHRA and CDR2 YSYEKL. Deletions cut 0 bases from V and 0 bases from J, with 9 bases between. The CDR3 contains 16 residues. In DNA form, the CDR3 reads TGCGCCAGCAGCCAAGAAGGTCGGAACTCCTACAATGAGCAGTTCTTC. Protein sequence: CASSQEGRNSYNEQFF.

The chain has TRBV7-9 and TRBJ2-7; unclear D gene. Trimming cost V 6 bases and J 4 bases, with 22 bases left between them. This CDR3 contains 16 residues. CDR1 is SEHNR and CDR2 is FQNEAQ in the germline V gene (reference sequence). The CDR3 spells CASSFADAKAAYEQYF. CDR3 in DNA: TGTGCCAGCAGTTTCGCTGACGCCAAAGCTGCTTACGAGCAGTACTTC.

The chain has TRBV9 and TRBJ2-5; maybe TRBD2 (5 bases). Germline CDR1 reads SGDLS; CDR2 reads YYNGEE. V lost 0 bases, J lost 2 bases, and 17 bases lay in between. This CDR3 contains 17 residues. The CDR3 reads CASSVGRGSPTQETQYF. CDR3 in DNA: TGTGCCAGCAGCGTAGGTCGGGGATCCCCCACTCAAGAGACCCAGTACTTC.

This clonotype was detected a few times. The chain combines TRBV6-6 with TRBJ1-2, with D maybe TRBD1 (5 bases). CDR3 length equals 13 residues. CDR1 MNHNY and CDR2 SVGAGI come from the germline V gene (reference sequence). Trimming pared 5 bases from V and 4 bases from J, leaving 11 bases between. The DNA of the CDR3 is TGTGCCAGCAGTCCGGGGCCGTTCTATGGCTACACCTTC. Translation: CASSPGPFYGYTF.